This passage covers 3 T cell receptor beta chains from one sample sequenced in a study of blood T cell repertoires in COVID-19. Sequenced by immunoSEQ multiplex PCR; TCRdb stores in-frame clones only, minus some. Among 100,000 to 150,000 clones listed, roughly 69% were seen once. The sequenced sample consisted of peripheral blood. These receptors were taken from a woman in her seventies with acute or convalescent COVID-19.

V usage is TRBV5-1 and J usage is TRBJ2-2, with TRBD1 as a possible D gene (6 bases). The V and J ends lost 4 bases and 5 bases respectively, with 15 bases between them. The CDR3 has 15 residues. Germline lookup yields CDR1 SGHRS and CDR2 YFSETQ. This chain's CDR3 is CASSDTGSGTGELFF. The CDR3 DNA sequence: TGCGCCAGCAGCGATACAGGGTCGGGGACCGGGGAGCTGTTTTTT.

This chain links TRBV18 with TRBJ1-3, with D unresolved. V lost 3 bases and J lost 0, with 6 bases in between. Germline CDR1 and CDR2: KGHSH and LQKENI. This CDR3 region has 14 residues. The CDR3 DNA sequence: TGTGCCAGCTCACCCCCAGGCTCTGGAAACACCATATATTTT. Translation: CASSPPGSGNTIYF. Combining the CDR3 with reference TRBV18 and TRBJ1-3 gives the whole variable domain NAGVMQNPRHLVRRRGQEARLRCSPMKGHSHVYWYRQLPEEGLKFMVYLQKENIIDESGMPKERFSAEFPKEGPSILRIQQVVRGDSAAYFCASSPPGSGNTIYFGEGSWLTVV.

V and J are TRBV7-9 and TRBJ2-3; D unclear. The CDR3 loop spans 13 amino acids. V was pared by 8 bases and J by 2 bases, with 11 bases between. CDR1 and CDR2 (germline): SEHNR, FQNEAQ (reference sequence). CDR3 in DNA: TGTGCCAGCCGCCCGCGGTCCACAGATACGCAGTATTTT. This sequence encodes CASRPRSTDTQYF.